This TCR beta chain was retrieved from a study of tumor and adjacent non-tumor tissue in lung cancer. This clonotype has just a few counts. The library came from three nested PCR rounds adapted from ARM-PCR protocols. One entry per CDR3 protein results from TCRdb running MiXCR on the multiplex PCR reads. Of more than 95,000 distinct CDR3 sequences listed, 66% were seen once; the top ten hold 9.5% to 15%. The germline V gene encodes CDR1 SGHAT and CDR2 FQNNGV. The CDR3 totals 12 residues. The ends were cut back, 5 bases at V and 5 bases at J, with 10 bases in the middle. No cell sorting was done before RNA was extracted from the tissue.

Sequenced: lung tumor tissue. This chain joins TRBV11-2 and TRBJ2-7, with D perhaps TRBD2 (6 bases). The TCR originated in a man under 40 with non-small cell lung cancer. The CDR3 DNA reads as TGTGCCAGCAGCGCTTGGGGGGACGAGCAGTACTTC. It encodes CASSAWGDEQYF.